What follows describes a single TCR beta chain. This clonotype occurred many times. This clone's antigen is unknown. Base qualities are not provided; no much larger clone lies one nucleotide away. The germline V gene specifies SGHVS as CDR1 and FQNEAQ as CDR2. The junction shows trimming of 2 bases on V and 6 bases on J, and the gene matches do not reach 4 bases of it. Its CDR3 holds 13 amino acids, cysteine through phenylalanine. Just the 39-base CDR3 DNA is kept, in frame starting at base 1. The entry originates in a study of T cell repertoires in cytomegalovirus infection (dated by TCRdb to about 2019). A note on the overall study: The HLA type of each donor mattered for the analysis, because public TCR beta signatures pointed to carriage of CMV infection along with the matching HLA type.

Overall study outcomes, separate from this receptor: In both this cohort and an independent cohort of 300 to 450 donors, the cumulative frequency of public TCR beta family members distinguished carriers of CMV infection plus the relevant HLA type. The ex vivo response was dominated by HLA-C-restricted CMV-specific TCR beta clonotypes, which also provided the single most frequent clonotype in two of eight donors.

Sequencing used an Illumina HiSeq 1500. The public sequencing data were trimmed at Q25 with fastp and processed into clonotypes with MiXCR by TCRdb, which kept only in-frame beta chains. Rows are unified per CDR3 protein, each entry keeping the most common DNA and genes. A total of about 740,000 distinct CDR3 sequences appear in this sample, under 40% of them only once. 2.8% of the sample comes from the top ten. This receptor was obtained from a human donor in good health (CMV status not recorded). Some clones in this sample may be carry-over from other donors' samples. The specimen sequenced was PBMCs. The V and J genes are TRBV7-8 and TRBJ2-7, with 7 bases aligning to TRBD2. The sequence in DNA is TGTGCCAGCAGCTTATCGCGGGGGAGCGAGCAGTACTTC. Its protein reads: CASSLSRGSEQYF.